The table lists the clone carrying this TCR beta chain with a few counts. Using its own MiXCR run on the multiplex PCR reads, TCRdb lists one record per CDR3 protein. The table includes over 130,000 distinct CDR3 sequences, roughly 33% detected once. Breast cancer patients provided tissue from their axillary draining lymph nodes. Deletions cut 3 bases from V and 6 bases from J, with 12 bases between. The CDR3 has 13 amino acids. Germline V gene lookup returns CDR1 SGHRS and CDR2 YFSETQ. This entry belongs to a study of breast tumors, draining lymph nodes, adjacent tissues. The source material was axillary lymph node tissue. The chain recombines TRBV5-1 with TRBJ1-1; D uncertain. The origin of this receptor is a female donor with breast cancer. Some clones in this sample may be carry-over from other donors' samples. The DNA of the CDR3 is TGCGCCAGCAGCTCCCTCGGACCATCTGAAGCTTTCTTT. Translating it yields CASSSLGPSEAFF.